This entry concerns a single TCR beta chain. The data are from a study of blood T cell repertoires in COVID-19. Germline loops: CDR1 MGHRA, CDR2 YSYEKL. The CDR3 length is 16 residues. V lost 0 bases to trimming and J lost 3 bases, with 12 bases between them. Participant age was roughly 18 to 90 years, and participants resided in approximately 24 US areas. Sequencing used immunoSEQ multiplex PCR; TCRdb keeps in-frame clones, though not all of them. Seen here are some 460,000 clones, around nine tenths observed once, and the top ten hold about 2.1%. This clonotype originated in a woman aged 18-29 years with acute COVID-19. Sequencing was performed on PBMCs or T cells enriched from blood (not recorded which). The chain has TRBV4-1 and TRBJ2-1; TRBD2 might be the D (6 bases). The CDR3 here is CASSQEGLASYNEQFF. The CDR3 DNA is TGCGCCAGCAGCCAAGAAGGGCTAGCGAGCTACAATGAGCAGTTCTTC.